This TCR beta chain was obtained from a study of technical replicates of blood from several donors. The CDR3 sequence is 14 residues long. Trimming took off 3 bases at V and 10 bases at J, with 13 bases between the two ends. Germline loops: CDR1 SGHNT, CDR2 YENEEA. This clone has just one count. TCRdb keeps only in-frame clones here, not all; method: immunoSEQ multiplex PCR. The sample lists roughly 100,000 clones, around 96% occurring once. The chain recombines TRBV11-3 with TRBJ1-6; D is ambiguous. This sequence originates from a human donor in good health. What was sequenced was T cells isolated from PBMCs. CDR3 amino acids: CASSLREWGSPLHF. The CDR3 coding sequence is TGTGCCAGCAGCTTGCGGGAGTGGGGATCACCCCTCCACTTT. The full variable domain, completed using reference TRBV11-3 and TRBJ1-6, is EAGVVQSPRYKIIEKKQPVAFWCNPISGHNTLYWYLQNLGQGPELLIRYENEEAVDDSQLPKDRFSAERLKGVDSTLKIQPAELGDSAVYLCASSLREWGSPLHFGNGTRLTVT.